This T cell receptor beta chain was found in a study of cytotoxic CD8 clonotypes in ibrutinib-treated CLL. The J segment lost 7 bases and the V segment lost 1 base, leaving 5 bases of the junction unmatched. The CDR3 covers 14 residues. Per germline, CDR1 SGHNT and CDR2 YENEEA. Depths of 1 in 200,000 to 1 in 1 million T cells were the sequencing target. Data came from immunoSEQ multiplex PCR; TCRdb stores just in-frame clones and leaves some out. The sample lists around 60,000 clones; approximately 75% were seen once. Comment on this clone: No antigen is known for it.

Study observations and caveats: The clonality went up when patients responded to ibrutinib and dropped back toward baseline at progression. Collection times varied between progressing and sustained-remission patients.

Cryopreserved PBMCs provided roughly 2 micrograms of genomic DNA for the TCR beta libraries. V gene TRBV11-3 combines with J gene TRBJ2-3; 7 bases map to TRBD1. The TCR comes from a human donor with chronic lymphocytic leukemia. Source: PBMCs, taken after 12 months of ibrutinib treatment. DNA of the CDR3: TGTGCCAGCAGCTTAGGGCCCAGGGGGTATACGCAGTATTTT. Translation: CASSLGPRGYTQYF.